This T cell receptor beta chain originates from a study of blood T cells in healthy people across ages. Study-level background: The capture of about one barcoded beta molecule per two T cells was achieved by template switching.

This CDR3 comprises 15 residues. Study-wide results and caveats: Diversity figures based on one million T cells were deemed too low.

Alongside a J-beta primer mix, a sample-barcoded 5' primer served in a second PCR lasting roughly 6 to 12 cycles. Tags on each cDNA molecule came from a template-switch adaptor with 12 random nucleotides. TCRdb called the 5' RACE reads again in MiXCR, with one record for every CDR3 protein. The sample comprises just under 900,000 distinct CDR3 sequences, around 28% of which are singletons, and 15% to 20% rests with the top ten. Per-sample PBMC isolation yielded at least 7 million cells. This clonotype was detected ten times or more. No antigen is known for it. This sequence was found in a woman of 80 years or more in good health. V is TRBV21-1 and J is TRBJ2-5. TRBV21-1 constitutes a pseudogene. Sequenced material: blood. CDR3 amino acids: CASSKNSVTQETQYF. DNA of the CDR3: TGTGCCAGCAGCAAGAACAGCGTAACCCAAGAGACCCAGTACTTC.